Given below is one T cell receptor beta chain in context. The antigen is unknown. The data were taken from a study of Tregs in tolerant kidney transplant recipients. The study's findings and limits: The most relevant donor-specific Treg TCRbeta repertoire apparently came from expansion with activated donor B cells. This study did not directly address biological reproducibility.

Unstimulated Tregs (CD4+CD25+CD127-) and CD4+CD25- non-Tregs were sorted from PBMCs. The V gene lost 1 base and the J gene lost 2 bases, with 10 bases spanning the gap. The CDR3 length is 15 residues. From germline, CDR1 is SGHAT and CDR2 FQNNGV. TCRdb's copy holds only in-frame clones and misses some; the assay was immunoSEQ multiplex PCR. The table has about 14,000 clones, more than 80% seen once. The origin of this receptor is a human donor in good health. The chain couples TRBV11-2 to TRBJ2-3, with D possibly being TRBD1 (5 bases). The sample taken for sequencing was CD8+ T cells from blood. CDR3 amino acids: CASSLGTSNTDTQYF. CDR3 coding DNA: TGTGCCAGCAGCTTAGGGACAAGTAACACAGATACGCAGTATTTT.